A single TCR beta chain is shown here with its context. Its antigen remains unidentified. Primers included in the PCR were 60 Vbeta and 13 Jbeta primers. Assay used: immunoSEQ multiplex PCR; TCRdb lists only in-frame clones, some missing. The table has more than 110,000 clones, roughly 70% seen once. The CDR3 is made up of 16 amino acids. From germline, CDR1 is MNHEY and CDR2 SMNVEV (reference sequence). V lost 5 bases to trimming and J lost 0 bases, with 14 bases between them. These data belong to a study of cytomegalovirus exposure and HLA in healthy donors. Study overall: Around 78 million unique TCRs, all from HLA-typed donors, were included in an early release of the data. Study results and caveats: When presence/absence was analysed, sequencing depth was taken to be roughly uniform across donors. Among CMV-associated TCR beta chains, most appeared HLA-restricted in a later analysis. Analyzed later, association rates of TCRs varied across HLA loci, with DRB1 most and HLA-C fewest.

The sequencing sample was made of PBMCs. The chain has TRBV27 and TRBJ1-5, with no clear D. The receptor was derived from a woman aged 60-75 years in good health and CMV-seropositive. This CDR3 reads CASSDRGYYSNQPQHF. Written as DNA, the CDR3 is TGTGCCAGCAGTGACCGGGGTTACTATAGCAATCAGCCCCAGCATTTT.